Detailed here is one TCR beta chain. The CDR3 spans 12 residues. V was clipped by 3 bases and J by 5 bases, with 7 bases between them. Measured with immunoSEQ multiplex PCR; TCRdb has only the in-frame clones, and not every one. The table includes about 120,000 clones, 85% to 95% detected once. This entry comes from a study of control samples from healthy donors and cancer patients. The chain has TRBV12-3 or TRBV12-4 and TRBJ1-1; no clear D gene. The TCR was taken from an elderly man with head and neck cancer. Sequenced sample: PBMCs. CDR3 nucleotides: TGTGCCAGCAGTTTTGGTGGGACTGAAGCTTTCTTT. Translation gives CASSFGGTEAFF.